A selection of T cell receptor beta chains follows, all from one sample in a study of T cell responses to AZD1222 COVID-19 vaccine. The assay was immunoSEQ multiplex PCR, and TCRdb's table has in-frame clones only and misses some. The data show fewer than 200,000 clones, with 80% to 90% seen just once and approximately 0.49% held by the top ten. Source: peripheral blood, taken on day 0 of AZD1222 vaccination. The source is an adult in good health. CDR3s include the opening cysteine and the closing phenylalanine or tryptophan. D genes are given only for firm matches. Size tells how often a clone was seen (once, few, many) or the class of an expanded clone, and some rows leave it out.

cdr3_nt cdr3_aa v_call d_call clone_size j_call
TGCAGTGCTAGTGCGGAACCTTACTATGGCTACACCTTC CSASAEPYYGYTF TRBV20-1 . . TRBJ1-2
TGTGCCAGCAGCTTAGTAGCGGGGGGGCGGGATGAGCAGTTCTTC CASSLVAGGRDEQFF TRBV11-2 TRBD2 . TRBJ2-1
TGTGCCTGGAGTCCTATCGGGGCAGCTTATAGCAATCAGCCCCAGCATTTT CAWSPIGAAYSNQPQHF TRBV30 . . TRBJ1-5
TGTGCCAGCAGCATAGGACAGGGGACTAACAATGAGCAGTTCTTC CASSIGQGTNNEQFF TRBV7-2 TRBD1 . TRBJ2-1
TGTGCTAGTGGTCAATTTGGTGGGCCAGCCGGGGAGCTGTTTTTT CASGQFGGPAGELFF TRBV12-5 . few TRBJ2-2
TGTGCCAGCAGAAAGGACAGGGGCTATGGCTACACCTTC CASRKDRGYGYTF TRBV7-8 TRBD1 . TRBJ1-2
TGTGCCAGCGGACAGCGGGCCGTCGGGGAGCTGTTTTTT CASGQRAVGELFF TRBV27 . once TRBJ2-2
TGCGCCAGCAGATCCGGGACAGGGGTCACCGGGGAGCTGTTTTTT CASRSGTGVTGELFF TRBV4-3 TRBD1 . TRBJ2-2
TGTGCCAGCAGGGCCCAAAATTCACCCCTCCACTTT CASRAQNSPLHF TRBV2 . once TRBJ1-6
TGTGCCAGTAGTATGGGCCAGGCGAACACTGAAGCTTTCTTT CASSMGQANTEAFF TRBV19 . . TRBJ1-1
TGTGCCAGCAGCCCTTCCCGGGAGACCCAGTACTTC CASSPSRETQYF TRBV7-2 . . TRBJ2-5
TGTGCCAGCAGCCACAACAGGGGCCCGAGCTCCTACGAGCAGTACTTC CASSHNRGPSSYEQYF TRBV11-2 TRBD1 once TRBJ2-7
TGCGCCAGCAGCCAAGGTCTAGCGGGGGCCTACGAGCAGTACTTC CASSQGLAGAYEQYF TRBV4-1 TRBD2 . TRBJ2-7
TGTGCCAGCAGCTTCGCAGGACCTGAAGCTTTCTTT CASSFAGPEAFF TRBV7-8 . . TRBJ1-1
TGCGCCAGCAGCTTGGGAGGGGACACCATATATTTT CASSLGGDTIYF TRBV5-1 . once TRBJ1-3
TGTGCCAGCACCGGAAGGGGGGAGGTTGTATACACCTTC CASTGRGEVVYTF TRBV5-4 . . TRBJ1-2
TGTGCCTGGAGTGTCTACCCCCGGGCCGGGGGGGAGGGCGGGGAGCTGTTTTTT CAWSVYPRAGGEGGELFF TRBV30 TRBD2 . TRBJ2-2
TGTGCCAGCAGACGTGATACAGGGTTTGGGTACGAGCAGTACTTC CASRRDTGFGYEQYF TRBV6-5 . . TRBJ2-7
TGCGCCAGCAGCCAAGGAGGTTATCAGCCCCAGCATTTT CASSQGGYQPQHF TRBV4-3 . once TRBJ1-5
TGTGCCAGTAGTATAGCGGGGGCGGCCTACGAGCAGTACTTC CASSIAGAAYEQYF TRBV19 . . TRBJ2-7
TGCGCCAGCAGCCAAGACCAACGGGGATCCTATAATTCACCCCTCCACTTT CASSQDQRGSYNSPLHF TRBV4-1 . . TRBJ1-6
TGTGCCAGCAGCCAAGATTCCCTAGTCAATGAGCAGTTCTTC CASSQDSLVNEQFF TRBV4-2 . few TRBJ2-1
TGTGCAAGTCCCCAATCGCGGGGCTGTCGAAGAGGGACTGAAGCTTTCTTT CASPQSRGCRRGTEAFF TRBV12-2 . . TRBJ1-1
TGTGCCAGCAGTTTGATCAGGTCCCCCTACGAGCAGTACTTC CASSLIRSPYEQYF TRBV5-6 . . TRBJ2-7
TGTGCCAGCAGTTTATCTGGTTTGATACAGGGGACTTCCTGGAACGAGCAGTACTTC CASSLSGLIQGTSWNEQYF TRBV27 . . TRBJ2-7
TGTGCCAGCTCACCGTCAGGGGATCAGCCCCAGCATTTT CASSPSGDQPQHF TRBV18 . . TRBJ1-5
TGCGCCAGCAGCTACGGTAATAGGGGGTTAGGAACAGATACGCAGTATTTT CASSYGNRGLGTDTQYF TRBV5-1 . . TRBJ2-3
TGTGCCAGCAGCCAGAGGGGTGCGGAGTACGAGCAGTACTTC CASSQRGAEYEQYF TRBV5-6 . . TRBJ2-7
TGTGCCAGTAGTATAGATGACGGGGCTAGCGGCACAGATACGCAGTATTTT CASSIDDGASGTDTQYF TRBV19 . . TRBJ2-3
TGTGCCAGCAGTACACTAGCGGGGGCACAAAATGAGCAGTTCTTC CASSTLAGAQNEQFF TRBV6-4 TRBD2 once TRBJ2-1
TGTGCCAGCAGCTTAAGGGGCGTGGGTATTTCACCCCTCCACTTT CASSLRGVGISPLHF TRBV5-4 . once TRBJ1-6